What follows are 28 T cell receptor beta chains derived from one specimen sequenced in a study of blood T cell repertoires in COVID-19. The protocol was immunoSEQ multiplex PCR, while the TCRdb copy is restricted to in-frame clones and leaves out a portion. The sample records about 120,000 clones, 87% being singletons. The sample comprised peripheral blood. The receptors here all came from a woman aged 70-85 years with acute or convalescent COVID-19.

The chain has TRBV3-1 (or the pseudogene TRBV3-2) and TRBJ2-5, with D tentatively TRBD1 (5 bases). CDR1 and CDR2 from the germline V gene are LGHDT and YNNKEL (reference sequence). CDR3 length: 15 amino acids. The germline V and J ends were trimmed by 1 base and 6 bases, with 15 bases remaining between them. DNA of the CDR3: TGTGCCAGCAGCCAAGGGGTCGCTACAGGACAGACCCAGTACTTC. Translated, it gives CASSQGVATGQTQYF.

The rearrangement uses TRBV21-1 and TRBJ1-3; the DNA was not used to check the table's D call, TRBD1. TRBV21-1 is shown as a pseudogene. The CDR3 covers 16 residues. The CDR3 bases are TGTGCCAGCAGCAAATATCAGGGGCTGTTTGGAAACACCATATATTTT. This translates into CASSKYQGLFGNTIYF.

This clone was seen a single time. The chain couples TRBV11-3 to TRBJ2-1; maybe TRBD2 (6 bases). The germline V gene encodes CDR1 SGHNT and CDR2 YENEEA. This CDR3 region has 14 residues. Trimming cost V 2 bases and J 7 bases, with 12 bases left between them. The CDR3 protein is CASSLTGVPNEQFF. CDR3 nucleotides: TGTGCCAGCAGCTTAACGGGGGTCCCAAATGAGCAGTTCTTC.

The genes are TRBV7-6 and TRBJ1-1; D is uncertain. CDR3 size: 17 residues. V lost 5 bases and J 0 bases, leaving 19 bases between the germline ends. CDR1 and CDR2 (germline): SGHVS, FNYEAQ. CDR3 region: CASSPRGGERVNTEAFF. The CDR3 DNA reads TGTGCCAGCAGCCCCCGTGGAGGAGAAAGGGTGAACACTGAAGCTTTCTTT.

Here the CDR3 DNA reads TGTGCCAGCAGCTTGGACCAGGGGGACTGGTCACCCCTCCACTTT. Protein: CASSLDQGDWSPLHF. The chain is built from TRBV7-8 and TRBJ1-6; TRBD1 matches 7 bases. The CDR3 sequence is 15 residues long. V lost 3 bases, J lost 10 bases, and 9 bases stayed unmatched. Looked up from germline, CDR1 is SGHVS and CDR2 is FQNEAQ.

V gene TRBV18 combines with J gene TRBJ1-2; 7 positions agree with TRBD1. The ends lost 3 bases at V and 5 bases at J; junction bases unmatched: 15. There are 17 residues in the CDR3. Germline V gene data show CDR1 as KGHSH and CDR2 as LQKENI. CDR3 protein: CASSPQTFRTGGYGYTF. In nucleotides, the CDR3 is TGTGCCAGCTCACCCCAGACGTTTCGGACAGGTGGATATGGCTACACCTTC.

CDR3 sequence reads: CATSDLITYEQYF. Written as DNA, the CDR3 is TGTGCCACCAGTGATTTGATCACCTACGAGCAGTACTTC. This sequence joins TRBV24-1 and TRBJ2-7; D not resolved. The CDR3 extends over 13 amino acids. Between the trimmed V and J ends, which lost 0 bases and 2 bases, there was a span of 4 bases. Germline values: CDR1 KGHDR, CDR2 SFDVKD.

This clone occurred once. The chain links TRBV5-1 to TRBJ1-5; 10 bases map to TRBD1. The CDR3 runs to 15 residues. The trim removed 3 bases at V and 5 bases at J, leaving 5 bases unmatched. CDR1 SGHRS and CDR2 YFSETQ come from the germline V gene. This chain's CDR3 is CASSWTGGSDQPQHF. In DNA, the CDR3 is TGCGCCAGCAGCTGGACAGGGGGTTCGGATCAGCCCCAGCATTTT.

The chain joins TRBV6-1 to TRBJ1-1; TRBD1 matches 7 bases. Germline CDR1 reads MNHNS; CDR2 reads SASEGT. This CDR3 comprises 15 residues. Germline trimming cut 8 bases from V and 1 base from J; bases unmatched to any gene: 10. CDR3 protein: CASSTRTGENTEAFF. The CDR3 DNA is TGTGCCAGCTCCACTCGGACAGGAGAGAACACTGAAGCTTTCTTT.

This clone was counted a few times. The chain combines TRBV6-6 with TRBJ1-5, with D possibly matching TRBD1 (5 bases). Germline values: CDR1 MNHNY, CDR2 SVGAGI (reference sequence). The CDR3 covers 14 residues. V was trimmed by 0 bases and J by 6 bases, leaving 9 bases between them. CDR3 region: CASSYSQGVQPQHF. CDR3 coding DNA: TGTGCCAGCAGTTACTCGCAGGGTGTTCAGCCCCAGCATTTT.

The genes are TRBV28 and TRBJ1-1, with D uncertain. CDR3 length: 11 amino acids. Per the germline V gene, CDR1 is MDHEN and CDR2 is SYDVKM. The germline V and J ends were trimmed by 5 bases and 2 bases, with 3 bases remaining between them. The CDR3 loop reads CASSPNTEAFF. The CDR3 nucleotides read TGTGCCAGCAGTCCTAACACTGAAGCTTTCTTT.

The rearrangement links TRBV6-4 to TRBJ1-2; the match to TRBD1 covers 8 bases. The V and J ends lost 0 bases and 5 bases, in that order; junction bases with no gene match: 5. The CDR3 contains 15 residues. The germline gives CDR1 MRHNA, CDR2 SNTAGT. The CDR3 region is CASSDSPGQGYGYTF. The CDR3 DNA sequence: TGTGCCAGCAGTGACTCTCCCGGACAGGGATATGGCTACACCTTC.

The V and J genes are TRBV2 and TRBJ1-1; TRBD1 aligns across 7 bases. The V gene end was trimmed by 6 bases and the J gene end by 0 bases; junction bases not matched to a gene: 4. Germline CDR1 and CDR2: SNHLY and FYNNEI. The CDR3 totals 14 residues. The CDR3 DNA reads TGTGCCAGCAGCAGACAGGGTTTGAACACTGAAGCTTTCTTT. Residues: CASSRQGLNTEAFF. Drawing the rest from reference TRBV2 and TRBJ1-1, the complete variable domain is EPEVTQTPSHQVTQMGQEVILRCVPISNHLYFYWYRQILGQKVEFLVSFYNNEISEKSEIFDDQFSVERPDGSNFTLKIRSTKLEDSAMYFCASSRQGLNTEAFFGQGTRLTVV.

The J gene is TRBJ2-1, the V gene TRBV29-1, with 9 bases matching TRBD1. The ends lost 3 bases at V and 8 bases at J; junction bases unmatched: 8. The CDR3 extends over 14 amino acids. Germline V CDR1 and CDR2: SQVTM, ANQGSEA. Here the CDR3 reads CSVDTGQGSYEQFF. The CDR3 coding sequence is TGCAGCGTTGATACGGGACAGGGATCCTATGAGCAGTTCTTC.

The chain employs TRBV30 and TRBJ1-5; tentatively, D is TRBD1 (6 bases). The germline gives CDR1 GTSNPN, CDR2 SVGIG (reference sequence). This CDR3 has 15 residues. Trimming cost V 3 bases and J 1 base, with 13 bases left between them. The CDR3 region has the DNA TGTGCCTGGAGCTACGGGGGGCCGAGCAATCAGCCCCAGCATTTT. This translates into CAWSYGGPSNQPQHF.

This clone has only a few counts. The chain links TRBV9 to TRBJ1-2, with 8 bases aligning to TRBD1. This CDR3 has 11 amino acids. V dropped 7 bases and J dropped 6; count of bases not matched to a gene: 2. CDR1 is SGDLS and CDR2 is YYNGEE in the germline V gene. CDR3 loop: CASSGGNGYTF. DNA for the CDR3: TGTGCCAGCTCAGGGGGCAATGGCTACACCTTC.

The chain carries TRBV10-3 and TRBJ2-3; 7 nucleotides agree with TRBD1. The length of the CDR3 is 13 residues. V shed 6 bases and J 3 bases; nucleotides not matched to a gene: 3. Germline V gene lookup returns CDR1 ENHRY and CDR2 SYGVKD. The CDR3 here is CAIRGQPTDTQYF. CDR3 bases: TGTGCCATCAGGGGACAGCCTACAGATACGCAGTATTTT.

The chain joins TRBV12-3 or TRBV12-4 to TRBJ1-2, with a weak D call TRBD1 (5 bases). This CDR3 spans 13 amino acids. The germline V and J ends were trimmed by 6 bases and 8 bases, with 16 bases remaining between them. DNA of the CDR3: TGTGCCAGCAGGTACAAGACAGTTGACGGCTACACCTTC. The encoded protein is CASRYKTVDGYTF.

Here the CDR3 DNA reads TGTGCCAGCAGCACCAGGGCAGACTCTGGAAACACCATATATTTT. Translating it yields CASSTRADSGNTIYF. J is TRBJ1-3 and V is TRBV2; D is perhaps TRBD1 (5 bases). Germline CDR1 reads SNHLY; CDR2 reads FYNNEI. V was cut by 6 bases and J by 0 bases, with 12 bases left in between. The CDR3 length is 15 residues. Supplemented by reference TRBV2 and TRBJ1-3, the full variable domain reads EPEVTQTPSHQVTQMGQEVILRCVPISNHLYFYWYRQILGQKVEFLVSFYNNEISEKSEIFDDQFSVERPDGSNFTLKIRSTKLEDSAMYFCASSTRADSGNTIYFGEGSWLTVV.

V is TRBV6-5 and J is TRBJ1-1; 7 bases line up with TRBD1. V shed 6 bases and J 4 bases; nucleotides not matched to a gene: 5. The CDR3 totals 13 residues. Per germline, CDR1 MNHEY and CDR2 SVGAGI. This chain's CDR3 is CASSGTGATEAFF. The CDR3 coding sequence is TGTGCCAGCAGCGGCACAGGGGCCACTGAAGCTTTCTTT.

The chain has TRBV11-1 and TRBJ1-5; TRBD1 agrees at 9 bases. Trimming took 3 bases from V and 3 from J; bases not matched to a gene: 3. The CDR3 totals 15 residues. Germline loops: CDR1 SGHAT, CDR2 FQDESV (reference sequence). CDR3 sequence (DNA): TGTGCCAGCAGCTTGGGGACAGGGCCCAATCAGCCCCAGCATTTT. As protein: CASSLGTGPNQPQHF. Full variable domain (outside the CDR3, taken from reference TRBV11-1 and TRBJ1-5): EAEVAQSPRYKITEKSQAVAFWCDPISGHATLYWYRQILGQGPELLVQFQDESVVDDSQLPKDRFSAERLKGVDSTLKIQPAELGDSAMYLCASSLGTGPNQPQHFGDGTRLSIL.

This clone was counted a few times. The CDR3 reads CATSDPGQNNEQFF. The CDR3 nucleotides read TGTGCCACCAGTGATCCTGGACAGAACAATGAGCAGTTCTTC. This chain connects TRBV24-1 to TRBJ2-1; TRBD1 is a possible D gene (6 bases). V was pared by 3 bases and J by 5 bases, with 10 bases between. CDR3 length: 14 amino acids. Germline loops: CDR1 KGHDR, CDR2 SFDVKD.

The chain employs TRBV25-1 and TRBJ1-3, with D tentatively TRBD1 (5 bases). The V gene lost 9 bases and the J gene lost 0 bases, with 15 bases spanning the gap. The CDR3 runs to 15 residues. CDR1 is MGHDK and CDR2 is SYGVNS in the germline V gene. The CDR3 coding sequence is TGTGCCAGTGGCGGAGGGGCCCACTCTGGAAACACCATATATTTT. This encodes CASGGGAHSGNTIYF.

The chain carries TRBV5-5 and TRBJ1-4, with 8 bases aligning to TRBD1. From germline, CDR1 is SGHKS and CDR2 YYEKEE (reference sequence). The CDR3 consists of 15 residues. Trimming removed 4 bases from V and 3 bases from J; junction bases left unmatched: 5. The chain's CDR3 is CASSPSGQANEKLFF. CDR3 sequence (DNA): TGTGCCAGCAGCCCTTCGGGACAGGCTAATGAAAAACTGTTTTTT. The full variable domain, with the rest looked up from reference TRBV5-5 and TRBJ1-4, is DAGVTQSPTHLIKTRGQQVTLRCSPISGHKSVSWYQQVLGQGPQFIFQYYEKEERGRGNFPDRFSARQFPNYSSELNVNALLLGDSALYLCASSPSGQANEKLFFGSGTQLSVL.

The V and J genes are TRBV9 and TRBJ2-6, with D maybe TRBD1 (6 bases). Germline V gives CDR1 SGDLS, CDR2 YYNGEE. Trimming removed 0 bases at V and 2 bases at J, with 15 bases between. The CDR3 is made up of 18 amino acids. CDR3 DNA: TGTGCCAGCAGCGTAGGGGCAGGGGTGTTGCCTGGGGCCAACGTCCTGACTTTC. Protein: CASSVGAGVLPGANVLTF.

The chain has TRBV4-2 and TRBJ1-6; possible D gene TRBD1, 5 bases. CDR1 and CDR2 (germline): LGHNA, YNFKEQ. The CDR3 is 16 amino acids. V dropped 0 bases and J dropped 1 base, with 7 bases sitting between them. In DNA, the CDR3 is TGTGCCAGCAGCCAAGAGGGGGGGTCCTATAATTCACCCCTCCACTTT. It codes for CASSQEGGSYNSPLHF.

This rearrangement joins TRBV18 to TRBJ2-7, with D perhaps TRBD1 (6 bases). Germline values: CDR1 KGHSH, CDR2 LQKENI. V dropped 0 bases and J dropped 4 bases, with 10 bases sitting between them. The CDR3 has 14 residues. The CDR3 nucleotides are TGTGCCAGCTCACCACCGGGACACCCATACGAGCAGTACTTC. It codes for CASSPPGHPYEQYF.

V gene TRBV3-1 (or the pseudogene TRBV3-2) combines with J gene TRBJ2-7, with TRBD2 identical over 14 bases. The CDR3 extends over 17 amino acids. The V gene end was trimmed by 1 base and the J gene end by 2 bases; junction bases not matched to a gene: 4. Germline V gene lookup returns CDR1 LGHDT and CDR2 YNNKEL (reference sequence). DNA of the CDR3: TGTGCCAGCAGCCAAGTGAGACTAGCGGGGGGGCCCTACGAGCAGTACTTC. Translating gives CASSQVRLAGGPYEQYF.